Below are 14 T cell receptor beta chains sequenced from a single sample in a study of tumor and adjacent non-tumor tissue in lung cancer. The template was RNA from unsorted bulk tissue. The library came from three nested PCR rounds adapted from ARM-PCR protocols. A single record per CDR3 protein comes from TCRdb applying MiXCR to the multiplex PCR reads. The table lists 68,000 or so distinct CDR3 sequences, 55% to 75% of them singletons. Sequenced: lung tumor tissue. The receptors here all came from a man aged 50 to 60 with non-small cell lung cancer.

Ten or more counts support this clonotype. This chain links TRBV6-5 with TRBJ2-2; 11 nucleotides align to TRBD2. V was clipped by 7 bases and J by 5 bases; unmatched bases: 6. The CDR3 is made up of 15 amino acids. Germline assignment: CDR1 MNHEY and CDR2 SVGAGI. The CDR3 DNA sequence: TGTGCCAGCATCGGGACTAGCGGCTGGACCGGGGAGCTGTTTTTT. It translates to CASIGTSGWTGELFF.

CDR3 loop: CASTLSGFLEQYF. The DNA of the CDR3 is TGTGCCAGTACCTTATCGGGATTCTTGGAGCAGTACTTC. The chain is built from TRBV11-3 and TRBJ2-7, with a weak D call TRBD2 (5 bases). This CDR3 has 13 residues. CDR1 is SGHNT, CDR2 YENEEA, per germline. V lost 9 bases to trimming and J lost 7 bases, with 19 bases between them.

The J gene is TRBJ2-2, the V gene TRBV28; D is possibly TRBD1 (6 bases). The CDR3 extends over 14 amino acids. The germline V gene has CDR1 MDHEN and CDR2 SYDVKM. V dropped 5 bases and J dropped 6 bases, with 13 bases sitting between them. Here the CDR3 DNA reads TGTGCCAGCAGTGCAGGGGTTCGGCCCGGGGAGCTGTTTTTT. Translated: CASSAGVRPGELFF.

In the case of this clonotype: A read error is possible here, since a much larger clone lies one base away. This sequence joins TRBV6-1 and TRBJ1-2; D gene uncertain. This CDR3 spans 15 amino acids. Germline CDR1 is MNHNS and CDR2 is SASEGT. Trimming pared 4 bases from V and 5 bases from J, leaving 17 bases between. CDR3 sequence (DNA): TGTGCCAGCAGTGCCCTCAGAGCAGGATGGTATGGCTACACCTTC. It yields the protein CASSALRAGWYGYTF.

This clonotype showed up many times. V is TRBV10-3 and J is TRBJ2-7, with 9 positions matching TRBD2. Germline assignment: CDR1 ENHRY and CDR2 SYGVKD. Trimming took 0 bases from V and 3 from J; bases not matched to a gene: 6. The CDR3 length is 16 residues. The CDR3 protein is CAISESAGTSRYEQYF. In DNA, the CDR3 is TGTGCCATCAGTGAGTCCGCCGGGACTAGCCGCTACGAGCAGTACTTC.

The V call is TRBV6-9, the J call TRBJ1-5, with 8 bases matching TRBD1. This CDR3 contains 18 residues. The V and J ends lost 3 bases and 11 bases, in that order; junction bases with no gene match: 21. CDR1 is MNHGY, CDR2 SVAAGI, per germline. CDR3 in amino acids: CASSYRPTGGGSNRSQHF. CDR3 DNA sequence: TGTGCCAGCAGTTACCGTCCCACAGGGGGGGGGAGCAATCGGTCCCAGCATTTT.

Worth noting for this clonotype: The conserved phenylalanine or tryptophan is not found at the CDR3 terminus, so this likely reflects a read error. The chain carries TRBV20-1 and TRBJ1-1, with D unclear. This CDR3 has 11 amino acids. The V gene lost 7 bases and the J gene lost 4 bases, with 10 bases spanning the gap. The germline gives CDR1 DFQATT, CDR2 SNEGSKA (reference sequence). CDR3 bases: TGCAGTGTCCCAACTGCCACTGAAGCTTTCCTT. Amino acids: CSVPTATEAFL.

On this clonotype: Possible read error: a much larger clone is one base away. This chain uses TRBV4-2 with TRBJ1-2; TRBD1 aligns across 7 bases. Germline CDR1 reads LGHNA; CDR2 reads YNFKEQ. This CDR3 is built from 14 residues. CDR3 amino acids: CASSLDRANYDYTF. The CDR3, as DNA: TGTGCCAGCAGCCTAGACAGGGCGAACTATGACTACACCTTC.

The V gene is TRBV11-3, the J gene TRBJ1-2, with 7 bases aligning to TRBD1. Germline V CDR1 and CDR2: SGHNT, YENEEA. V lost 5 bases, J lost 10 bases, and 16 bases stayed unmatched. CDR3 size: 15 residues. The CDR3, as DNA: TGTGCCAGCAGCAACCGAAGACAGGGAACCCGTGACTACACCTTC. It codes for CASSNRRQGTRDYTF.

Details on this clonotype: This clone may be a read error of a much larger clone one base away. The chain links TRBV28 to TRBJ2-1; a possible D gene is TRBD2 (6 bases). The CDR3 has 12 amino acids. CDR1 is MDHEN and CDR2 is SYDVKM in the germline V gene. The CDR3 DNA reads as TGTGTCAGCAGTCCCCCCCGGGGGGAGCAGTTCTTC. Amino acids: CVSSPPRGEQFF.

Concerning this clonotype: One end of the junction varies from germline; a read error may be responsible. The chain links TRBV11-2 to TRBJ1-6, with 8 bases aligning to TRBD1. The CDR3 sequence is 14 residues long. The germline V gene has CDR1 SGHAT and CDR2 FQNNGV. In DNA, the CDR3 is TGTCCCAGCAGCGGGGGACAGGATAATTCACCCCTCCACTTT. Its protein is CPSSGGQDNSPLHF.

The chain joins TRBV29-1 to TRBJ2-1, with D unclear. This CDR3 comprises 14 residues. V was clipped by 6 bases and J by 6 bases, with 18 bases between them. The V gene's germline CDR1 is SQVTM and CDR2 ANQGSEA. The CDR3 DNA reads TGCAGCGTCTCTCAGCCGACGAACGGCAATGAGCAGTTCTTC. The encoded protein is CSVSQPTNGNEQFF.

This chain joins TRBV5-8 and TRBJ2-2, with D maybe TRBD1 (6 bases). From germline, CDR1 is SGHTS and CDR2 YDEGEE. The CDR3 loop spans 14 amino acids. V gave up 8 bases and J gave up 1 base, with 12 bases separating them. The DNA for the CDR3 is TGTGCCAGTGTCGGGACACTGAACACCGGGGAGCTGTTTTTT. Amino acids: CASVGTLNTGELFF.

The table lists this clonotype with a count of one. An end of the junction does not agree with germline; a read error may underlie this. The genes are TRBV11-2 and TRBJ2-5, with TRBD2 matching 13 bases. Germline values: CDR1 SGHAT, CDR2 FQNNGV. The CDR3 sequence is 18 residues long. Here the CDR3 reads CASSPLGELAGGLETQYF. The CDR3 coding sequence is TGTGCCAGTAGCCCTCTTGGGGAACTAGCGGGGGGGTTGGAGACTCAGTACTTC.